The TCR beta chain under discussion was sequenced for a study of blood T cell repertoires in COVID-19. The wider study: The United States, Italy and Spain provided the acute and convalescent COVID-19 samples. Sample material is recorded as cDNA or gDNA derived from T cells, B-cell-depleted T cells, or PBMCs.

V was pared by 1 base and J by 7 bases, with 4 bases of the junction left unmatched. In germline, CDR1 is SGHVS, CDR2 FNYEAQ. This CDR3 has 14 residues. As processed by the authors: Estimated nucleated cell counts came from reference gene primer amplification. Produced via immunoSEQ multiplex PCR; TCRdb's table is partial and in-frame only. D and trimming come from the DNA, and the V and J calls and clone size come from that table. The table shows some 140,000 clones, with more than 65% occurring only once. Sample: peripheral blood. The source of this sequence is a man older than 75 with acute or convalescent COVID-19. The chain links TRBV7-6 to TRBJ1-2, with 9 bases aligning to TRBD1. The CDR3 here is CASSLGDRGAGYTF. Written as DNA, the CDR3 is TGTGCCAGCAGCTTAGGAGACAGGGGGGCTGGCTACACCTTC.